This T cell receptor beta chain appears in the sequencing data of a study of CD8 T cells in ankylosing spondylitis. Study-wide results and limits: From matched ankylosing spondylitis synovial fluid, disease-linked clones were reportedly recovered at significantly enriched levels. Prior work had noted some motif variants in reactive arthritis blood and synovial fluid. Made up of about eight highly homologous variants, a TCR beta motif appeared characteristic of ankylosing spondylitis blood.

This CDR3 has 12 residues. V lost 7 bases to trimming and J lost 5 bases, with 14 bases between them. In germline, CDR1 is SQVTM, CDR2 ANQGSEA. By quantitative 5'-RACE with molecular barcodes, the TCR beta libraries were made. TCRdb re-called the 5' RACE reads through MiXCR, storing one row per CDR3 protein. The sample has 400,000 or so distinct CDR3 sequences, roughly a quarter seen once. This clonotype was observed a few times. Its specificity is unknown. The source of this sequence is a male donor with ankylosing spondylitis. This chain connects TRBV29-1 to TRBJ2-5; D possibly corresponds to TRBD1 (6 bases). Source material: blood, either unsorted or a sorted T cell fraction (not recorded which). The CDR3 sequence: CSGAGAQETQYF. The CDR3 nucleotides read TGCAGCGGAGCAGGGGCCCAGGAGACCCAGTACTTC.